This TCR beta chain was documented in a study of T-cell reconstitution after alpha-beta-depleted transplantation in children. Unique molecular identifiers were incorporated when the TCRbeta library was constructed. TCRdb reanalysed the PCR reads using MiXCR and keeps one entry per CDR3 protein. The profile shows 450,000 to 600,000 distinct CDR3 sequences, approximately 32% of them singletons. After removal of 10 bases from V and 7 bases from J, the junction contained 11 bases not matched to a gene. The CDR3 runs 14 residues. The sample consisted of PBMCs from the stem cell graft donor, taken from the stem cell graft. The origin of this receptor is a human donor who donated a stem cell graft to a child with aplastic anemia. The J gene is TRBJ2-1, the V gene TRBV12-3 or TRBV12-4, with 9 bases fitting TRBD1. The CDR3 loop is CATQGDRVGNEQFF. As DNA, the CDR3 is TGTGCCACTCAGGGGGACAGGGTAGGGAATGAGCAGTTCTTC.